These 14 T cell receptor beta chains share one sample of origin, sequenced in a study of T-cell reconstitution after alpha-beta-depleted transplantation in children. The library targeted TCRbeta and was prepared with unique molecular identifiers. TCRdb recomputed calls from the PCR reads with MiXCR, one row per CDR3 protein. The table includes more than 75,000 distinct CDR3 sequences, more than 20% detected once. This specimen consisted of PBMCs, obtained before TCRalphabeta/CD19-depleted stem cell transplant. The receptors stem from a boy between 2 and 10 years old with acute lymphoblastic leukemia, due to receive a stem cell transplant.

The chain employs TRBV3-1 and TRBJ2-2; D might be TRBD1 (6 bases). This CDR3 contains 14 residues. Trimming pared 4 bases from V and 7 bases from J, leaving 13 bases between. Germline V CDR1 and CDR2: LGHDT, YNNKEL (reference sequence). CDR3 nucleotide sequence: TGTGCCAGCAGCCCCGTTGGGGGCGTCGGGGAGCTGTTTTTT. This sequence encodes CASSPVGGVGELFF.

At least ten counts were recorded for this clonotype. This sequence joins TRBV2 and TRBJ2-5, with D uncertain. Germline CDR1 is SNHLY and CDR2 is FYNNEI. The CDR3 totals 14 residues. The V end was cut by 3 bases, the J end by 4 bases, with 12 bases between. The CDR3 sequence is CASSDGDRLETQYF. The CDR3 DNA follows: TGTGCCAGCAGTGACGGCGACCGCCTAGAGACCCAGTACTTC.

J is TRBJ1-5 and V is TRBV5-4, with unresolved D. The germline V gene has CDR1 SGHNT and CDR2 YYREEE (reference sequence). Deletions cut 4 bases from V and 1 base from J, with 9 bases between. The CDR3 consists of 14 residues. Here the CDR3 reads CASSLRPSNQPQHF. DNA for the CDR3: TGTGCCAGCAGCCTCCGCCCGAGCAATCAGCCCCAGCATTTT.

A note on this clonotype: The junction differs from germline at one of its ends, possibly a read error. The V gene is TRBV6-6, the J gene TRBJ1-5; D call uncertain. In germline, CDR1 is MNHNY, CDR2 SVGAGI (reference sequence). The CDR3 is 12 residues long. The CDR3 spells CASCLFNQPPHF. The CDR3 bases are TGTGCCAGCTGCTTGTTTAATCAGCCCCCGCATTTT.

Many counts were recorded for this clonotype. This chain connects TRBV20-1 to TRBJ2-7; 8 nucleotides match TRBD2. CDR1 and CDR2 (germline): DFQATT, SNEGSKA (reference sequence). Trimming removed 2 bases from V and 0 bases from J; junction bases left unmatched: 9. CDR3 length equals 16 residues. CDR3 protein: CSARSNSGTSSYEQYF. In nucleotides, the CDR3 is TGCAGTGCTAGATCGAATAGCGGGACTAGCTCCTACGAGCAGTACTTC.

This clonotype was detected once. The rearrangement links TRBV6-5 to TRBJ2-3, with D unclear. The ends were cut back, 0 bases at V and 3 bases at J, with 13 bases in the middle. This CDR3 has 16 residues. Germline CDR1 reads MNHEY; CDR2 reads SVGAGI. CDR3 sequence (DNA): TGTGCCAGCAGTTACTCGGGGAACAGAGGTACAGATACGCAGTATTTT. Residues: CASSYSGNRGTDTQYF.

The chain couples TRBV2 to TRBJ2-3; no definite D call. Germline CDR1 reads SNHLY; CDR2 reads FYNNEI. The CDR3 has 13 residues. Trimming removed 7 bases at V and 1 base at J, with 9 bases between. CDR3 bases: TGTGCCAGCAACCAGTTGGGCACAGATACGCAGTATTTT. Protein: CASNQLGTDTQYF.

In its sample, this clonotype was seen a few times. V gene TRBV9 combines with J gene TRBJ2-5; 7 bases align to TRBD1. V lost 1 base and J lost 2; bases outside the gene matches: 5. CDR3 length: 15 amino acids. CDR1 and CDR2 (germline): SGDLS, YYNGEE. DNA for the CDR3: TGTGCCAGCAGCGTAAAGGGACAGAGACAAGAGACCCAGTACTTC. Residues: CASSVKGQRQETQYF.

The chain couples TRBV6-1 to TRBJ2-1; 7 bases fit TRBD2. With V trimmed by 6 bases and J by 6 bases, 14 bases remained unmatched. In germline, CDR1 is MNHNS, CDR2 SASEGT. The CDR3 extends over 16 amino acids. CDR3 sequence: CASSKPLPREGNEQFF. The CDR3 DNA is TGTGCCAGCAGCAAACCCCTCCCCAGGGAGGGCAATGAGCAGTTCTTC.

This clonotype appeared many times. V gene TRBV20-1 combines with J gene TRBJ2-3, with D perhaps matching TRBD2 (6 bases). Trimming shortened V by 5 bases and J by 6 bases, and 18 bases separated the two germline ends. The CDR3 is made up of 14 amino acids. Germline CDR1 is DFQATT and CDR2 is SNEGSKA (reference sequence). CDR3 in amino acids: CSAFKAEGGDTQYF. Written as DNA, the CDR3 is TGCAGTGCTTTTAAAGCGGAGGGTGGGGATACGCAGTATTTT.

The CDR3 region is CASSLSQLSGQVGHEQYF. The DNA for the CDR3 is TGTGCCAGCAGCTTGTCACAACTATCGGGACAGGTGGGCCACGAGCAGTACTTC. The chain carries TRBV5-5 and TRBJ2-7; the match to TRBD1 covers 8 bases. V lost 1 base, J lost 5 bases, and 17 bases stayed unmatched. CDR3 length: 18 amino acids. Germline V CDR1 and CDR2: SGHKS, YYEKEE (reference sequence).

The chain uses TRBV28 and TRBJ2-7, with 7 nucleotides matching TRBD2. Per germline, CDR1 MDHEN and CDR2 SYDVKM. The length of the CDR3 is 17 residues. The V segment lost 6 bases and the J segment 6 bases; nucleotides outside the gene matches: 20. CDR3 sequence: CASRPFYLAEGRVEQYF. For the CDR3, the DNA is TGTGCCAGCAGACCATTCTACCTAGCGGAGGGGCGGGTCGAGCAGTACTTC. Full variable domain (missing parts from reference TRBV28 and TRBJ2-7): DVKVTQSSRYLVKRTGEKVFLECVQDMDHENMFWYRQDPGLGLRLIYFSYDVKMKEKGDIPEGYSVSREKKERFSLILESASTNQTSMYLCASRPFYLAEGRVEQYFGPGTRLTVT.

The chain combines TRBV5-4 with TRBJ2-3; the match to TRBD2 covers 7 bases. The V gene's germline CDR1 is SGHNT and CDR2 YYREEE (reference sequence). J was trimmed by 5 bases and V by 4 bases; bases with no gene match: 13. The CDR3 has 16 amino acids. The CDR3 loop is CASSKASGGRGDTQYF. CDR3 sequence (DNA): TGTGCCAGCAGCAAGGCTAGCGGAGGGCGGGGAGATACGCAGTATTTT.

This clonotype has ten or more counts. The gene calls are TRBV14 and TRBJ2-7; D possibly uses TRBD1 or TRBD2 (6 bases each). CDR3 length: 13 amino acids. CDR1 is SGHDN and CDR2 is FVKESK in the germline V gene. V lost 4 bases to trimming and J lost 2 bases, with 9 bases between them. In DNA, the CDR3 is TGTGCCAGCAGCCTCCGGGGGCCCTACGAGCAGTACTTC. This translates into CASSLRGPYEQYF.